This T cell receptor beta chain was obtained from a study of blood T cell repertoires in COVID-19 (dated by TCRdb to 2020 to 2021). Looking at the study overall: Samples covering the acute and convalescent phases of COVID-19 were provided by collaborators in the United States, Italy and Spain. The dataset comprised deeply sampled blood TCRbeta repertoires from subjects exposed to, actively infected with, or recovered from COVID-19. The repertoires were made available in a free public database intended to serve as a resource for research on the immune response to SARS-CoV-2. HLA class I and class II types, where available, came from metadata supplied by the sample provider rather than from assay-based typing. Samples came from the ongoing ImmuneRACE study (first 160 participants) plus 1,254 subjects from 6 global collaborators. The material from the prospective study consisted of cDNA or gDNA derived from T cells, B-cell-depleted T cells, or PBMCs. Sample metadata almost always included a de-identified subject ID, COVID-19 status, age in years and sex. General conclusions and limits of the study: Clinical and demographic metadata were provided uncurated, with the amount varying by source and participant.

Regarding this clone: The specificity of this receptor is unknown. No much larger clone exists at a distance of one base, and base qualities are not known.

TCRbeta CDR3 regions were amplified from genomic DNA by means of the immunoSEQ Assay, a bias-controlled multiplex PCR. In the paper's pipeline: Within the assay, amplification of reference gene primers was used to estimate how many nucleated cells each sample contained. To quantify the absolute abundance of each unique TCRbeta CDR3 rearrangement, sequence reads were collapsed and filtered. For each sample, productive Simpson clonality was calculated as the square root of Simpson's diversity index across productive rearrangements. In TCRdb, the immuneACCESS table is reduced to in-frame sequences with V and J assigned. These tables do not hold every clone; where another copy was compared, an unresolved V gene accounts for under half, and the others remain unexplained. V and J calls and clone size are given by that table; D and trimming were obtained from the DNA. The sample data list roughly 250,000 clones, and 88% of these were observed just once. Jointly, the top ten make up around 3% of the sample.

In the prospective study, participants were about 18 to 90 years old, resided in fewer than 25 geographic areas of the United States, and were enrolled through a virtual design. In the prospective study, cohorts were assigned on the basis of participant-reported clinical history obtained from a screening survey and a study questionnaire. Recovered participants in ImmuneRACE Cohort 3 were defined by two consecutive negative NP/OP PCR tests, clearance by a healthcare professional, or resolution of symptoms. Each participant in the prospective study had whole blood, serum and a nasopharyngeal or oropharyngeal swab collected by mobile phlebotomists. Prospective study participants could optionally give additional blood draws and questionnaires over an approximately 2-month period. Before DNA extraction, prospective study blood samples were shipped either frozen or at room temperature. The sample consisted of PBMCs or T cells enriched from blood (not recorded which). This TCR derives from a woman aged 50 to 60 who had recovered from COVID-19.

The DNA sequence is TGCGCCAGCAGCTTTTGGCGCGGCTCCTACGAGCAGTACTTC. Translated, this gives CASSFWRGSYEQYF. The V and J genes are TRBV5-1 and TRBJ2-7; the D gene is not confidently resolved. The germline V gene provides CDR1 SGHRS and CDR2 YFSETQ. Taken from cysteine to phenylalanine, the CDR3 has 14 residues. Just the 42-base CDR3 DNA is kept, in frame starting at base 1. The junction carries 9 bases between V and J, which are trimmed by 2 bases and 0 bases respectively.